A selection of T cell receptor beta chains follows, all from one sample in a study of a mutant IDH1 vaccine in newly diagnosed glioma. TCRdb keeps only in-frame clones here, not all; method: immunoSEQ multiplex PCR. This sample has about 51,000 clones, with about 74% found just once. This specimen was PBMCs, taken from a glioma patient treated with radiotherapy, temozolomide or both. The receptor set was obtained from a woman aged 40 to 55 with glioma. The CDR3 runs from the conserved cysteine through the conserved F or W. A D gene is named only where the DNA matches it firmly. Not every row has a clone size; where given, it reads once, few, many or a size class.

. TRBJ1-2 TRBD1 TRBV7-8 CASSLGEGGTGNYGYTF TGTGCCAGCAGCTTAGGAGAGGGTGGGACAGGGAACTATGGCTACACCTTC
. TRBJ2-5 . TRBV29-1 CSGGGRPRETQYF TGCAGCGGGGGGGGGCGGCCGAGGGAGACCCAGTACTTC
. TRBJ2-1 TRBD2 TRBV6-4 CASSDSWTSGGHNEQFF TGTGCCAGCAGTGACTCCTGGACTAGCGGGGGGCATAATGAGCAGTTCTTC
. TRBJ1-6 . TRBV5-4 CASSLLEGFGTGSPLHF TGTGCCAGCAGCTTGCTGGAGGGTTTCGGAACCGGCTCACCCCTCCACTTT
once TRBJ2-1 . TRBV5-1 CASSTNRGGSLYNEQFF TGCGCCAGCAGCACGAACAGGGGGGGGTCCCTCTACAATGAGCAGTTCTTC
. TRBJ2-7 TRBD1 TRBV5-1 CASSGTGQSSYEQYF TGCGCCAGCAGCGGTACGGGACAGAGCTCCTACGAGCAGTACTTC
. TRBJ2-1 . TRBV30 CAWARVGEQFF TGTGCCTGGGCTCGCGTGGGTGAGCAGTTCTTC
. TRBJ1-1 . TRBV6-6 CASTQGTEAFF TGTGCCAGCACCCAGGGAACTGAAGCTTTCTTT
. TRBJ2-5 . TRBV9 CASSTGPQETQYF TGTGCCAGCAGCACAGGACCCCAAGAGACCCAGTACTTC
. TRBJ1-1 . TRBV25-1 CASTDTEAFF TGTGCCAGCACCGACACTGAAGCTTTCTTT
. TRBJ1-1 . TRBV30 CAWSPQGPHLKAFF TGTGCCTGGAGCCCACAGGGTCCCCATCTGAAAGCTTTCTTT
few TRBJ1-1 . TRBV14 CASSLDLSGTEAFF TGTGCCAGCAGCCTCGACCTATCAGGCACTGAAGCTTTCTTT
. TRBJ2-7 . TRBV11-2 CASSVGSYGHEQYF TGTGCCAGCAGCGTTGGGAGTTACGGGCACGAGCAGTACTTC
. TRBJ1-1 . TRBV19 CASSIRVRIGDTEAFF TGTGCCAGTAGTATACGGGTCCGGATCGGGGACACTGAAGCTTTCTTT
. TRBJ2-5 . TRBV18 CASSSTLSETQYF TGTGCCAGCTCATCAACACTGTCTGAGACCCAGTACTTC
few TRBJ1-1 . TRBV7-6 CASSLGAGNTEAFF TGTGCCAGCAGCTTAGGCGCGGGGAACACTGAAGCTTTCTTT
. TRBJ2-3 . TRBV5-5 CASSLIGRIGDTQYF TGTGCCAGCAGCTTGATCGGCAGAATCGGAGATACGCAGTATTTT
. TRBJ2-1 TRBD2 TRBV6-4 CASSDEGAGRPDNEQFF TGTGCCAGCAGTGACGAGGGAGCGGGGAGACCCGACAATGAGCAGTTCTTC
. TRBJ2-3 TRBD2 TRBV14 CASSQGWAGDLLRHPDTQYF TGTGCCAGCAGCCAAGGCTGGGCGGGGGATCTTCTACGCCACCCAGATACGCAGTATTTT
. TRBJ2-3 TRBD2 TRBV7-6 CASIAGGLWTDTQYF TGTGCCAGCATCGCGGGAGGATTATGGACAGATACGCAGTATTTT
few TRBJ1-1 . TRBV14 CASSFRGGLQITEAFF TGTGCCAGCAGTTTCAGAGGGGGACTACAAATCACTGAAGCTTTCTTT
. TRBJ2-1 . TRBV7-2 CASINPPAASRIF TGTGCCAGCATCAACCCTCCAGCAGCCTCTAGGATCTTC
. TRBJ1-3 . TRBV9 CASSVETAVSGNTIYF TGTGCCAGCAGCGTAGAGACAGCAGTCTCTGGAAACACCATATATTTT
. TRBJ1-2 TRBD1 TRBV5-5 CASSWDDRGRHTF TGTGCCAGCAGCTGGGATGACAGGGGTCGTCACACCTTC
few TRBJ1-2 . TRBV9 CASSVGISGGYTF TGTGCCAGCAGCGTAGGTATCTCGGGGGGCTACACCTTC
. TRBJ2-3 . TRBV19 CASSIERQDTQYF TGTGCCAGTAGTATCGAAAGGCAGGATACGCAGTATTTT
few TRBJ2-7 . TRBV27 CASSLRQTYEQYF TGTGCCAGCAGTTTAAGGCAGACCTACGAGCAGTACTTC
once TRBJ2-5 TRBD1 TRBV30 CAWRWAGGETQYF TGTGCCTGGAGGTGGGCAGGGGGAGAGACCCAGTACTTC
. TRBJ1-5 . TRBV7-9 CASSLDGPQHF TGTGCCAGCAGCTTAGATGGCCCCCAGCATTTT
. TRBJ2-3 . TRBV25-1 CASSDRSTDTQYF TGTGCCAGCAGTGACAGGAGCACAGATACGCAGTATTTT
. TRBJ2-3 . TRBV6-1 CASSEVLPGRDTQYF TGTGCCAGCAGTGAAGTACTACCCGGTAGGGATACGCAGTATTTT
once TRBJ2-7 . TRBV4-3 CASSQDRGRGKAYEQYF TGCGCCAGCAGCCAAGATAGGGGGAGGGGCAAGGCCTACGAGCAGTACTTC
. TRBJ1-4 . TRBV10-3 CAISAGLGEKLFF TGTGCCATCAGTGCTGGGCTTGGTGAAAAACTGTTTTTT
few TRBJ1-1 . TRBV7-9 CASSGGRTEAFF TGTGCCAGCAGCGGTGGGAGGACTGAAGCTTTCTTT
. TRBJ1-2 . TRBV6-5 CASTPGYYGYTF TGTGCCAGCACCCCAGGCTACTATGGCTACACCTTC
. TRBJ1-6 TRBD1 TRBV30 CAWTISGTVNSPLHF TGTGCCTGGACCATCTCCGGGACAGTAAATTCACCCCTCCACTTT